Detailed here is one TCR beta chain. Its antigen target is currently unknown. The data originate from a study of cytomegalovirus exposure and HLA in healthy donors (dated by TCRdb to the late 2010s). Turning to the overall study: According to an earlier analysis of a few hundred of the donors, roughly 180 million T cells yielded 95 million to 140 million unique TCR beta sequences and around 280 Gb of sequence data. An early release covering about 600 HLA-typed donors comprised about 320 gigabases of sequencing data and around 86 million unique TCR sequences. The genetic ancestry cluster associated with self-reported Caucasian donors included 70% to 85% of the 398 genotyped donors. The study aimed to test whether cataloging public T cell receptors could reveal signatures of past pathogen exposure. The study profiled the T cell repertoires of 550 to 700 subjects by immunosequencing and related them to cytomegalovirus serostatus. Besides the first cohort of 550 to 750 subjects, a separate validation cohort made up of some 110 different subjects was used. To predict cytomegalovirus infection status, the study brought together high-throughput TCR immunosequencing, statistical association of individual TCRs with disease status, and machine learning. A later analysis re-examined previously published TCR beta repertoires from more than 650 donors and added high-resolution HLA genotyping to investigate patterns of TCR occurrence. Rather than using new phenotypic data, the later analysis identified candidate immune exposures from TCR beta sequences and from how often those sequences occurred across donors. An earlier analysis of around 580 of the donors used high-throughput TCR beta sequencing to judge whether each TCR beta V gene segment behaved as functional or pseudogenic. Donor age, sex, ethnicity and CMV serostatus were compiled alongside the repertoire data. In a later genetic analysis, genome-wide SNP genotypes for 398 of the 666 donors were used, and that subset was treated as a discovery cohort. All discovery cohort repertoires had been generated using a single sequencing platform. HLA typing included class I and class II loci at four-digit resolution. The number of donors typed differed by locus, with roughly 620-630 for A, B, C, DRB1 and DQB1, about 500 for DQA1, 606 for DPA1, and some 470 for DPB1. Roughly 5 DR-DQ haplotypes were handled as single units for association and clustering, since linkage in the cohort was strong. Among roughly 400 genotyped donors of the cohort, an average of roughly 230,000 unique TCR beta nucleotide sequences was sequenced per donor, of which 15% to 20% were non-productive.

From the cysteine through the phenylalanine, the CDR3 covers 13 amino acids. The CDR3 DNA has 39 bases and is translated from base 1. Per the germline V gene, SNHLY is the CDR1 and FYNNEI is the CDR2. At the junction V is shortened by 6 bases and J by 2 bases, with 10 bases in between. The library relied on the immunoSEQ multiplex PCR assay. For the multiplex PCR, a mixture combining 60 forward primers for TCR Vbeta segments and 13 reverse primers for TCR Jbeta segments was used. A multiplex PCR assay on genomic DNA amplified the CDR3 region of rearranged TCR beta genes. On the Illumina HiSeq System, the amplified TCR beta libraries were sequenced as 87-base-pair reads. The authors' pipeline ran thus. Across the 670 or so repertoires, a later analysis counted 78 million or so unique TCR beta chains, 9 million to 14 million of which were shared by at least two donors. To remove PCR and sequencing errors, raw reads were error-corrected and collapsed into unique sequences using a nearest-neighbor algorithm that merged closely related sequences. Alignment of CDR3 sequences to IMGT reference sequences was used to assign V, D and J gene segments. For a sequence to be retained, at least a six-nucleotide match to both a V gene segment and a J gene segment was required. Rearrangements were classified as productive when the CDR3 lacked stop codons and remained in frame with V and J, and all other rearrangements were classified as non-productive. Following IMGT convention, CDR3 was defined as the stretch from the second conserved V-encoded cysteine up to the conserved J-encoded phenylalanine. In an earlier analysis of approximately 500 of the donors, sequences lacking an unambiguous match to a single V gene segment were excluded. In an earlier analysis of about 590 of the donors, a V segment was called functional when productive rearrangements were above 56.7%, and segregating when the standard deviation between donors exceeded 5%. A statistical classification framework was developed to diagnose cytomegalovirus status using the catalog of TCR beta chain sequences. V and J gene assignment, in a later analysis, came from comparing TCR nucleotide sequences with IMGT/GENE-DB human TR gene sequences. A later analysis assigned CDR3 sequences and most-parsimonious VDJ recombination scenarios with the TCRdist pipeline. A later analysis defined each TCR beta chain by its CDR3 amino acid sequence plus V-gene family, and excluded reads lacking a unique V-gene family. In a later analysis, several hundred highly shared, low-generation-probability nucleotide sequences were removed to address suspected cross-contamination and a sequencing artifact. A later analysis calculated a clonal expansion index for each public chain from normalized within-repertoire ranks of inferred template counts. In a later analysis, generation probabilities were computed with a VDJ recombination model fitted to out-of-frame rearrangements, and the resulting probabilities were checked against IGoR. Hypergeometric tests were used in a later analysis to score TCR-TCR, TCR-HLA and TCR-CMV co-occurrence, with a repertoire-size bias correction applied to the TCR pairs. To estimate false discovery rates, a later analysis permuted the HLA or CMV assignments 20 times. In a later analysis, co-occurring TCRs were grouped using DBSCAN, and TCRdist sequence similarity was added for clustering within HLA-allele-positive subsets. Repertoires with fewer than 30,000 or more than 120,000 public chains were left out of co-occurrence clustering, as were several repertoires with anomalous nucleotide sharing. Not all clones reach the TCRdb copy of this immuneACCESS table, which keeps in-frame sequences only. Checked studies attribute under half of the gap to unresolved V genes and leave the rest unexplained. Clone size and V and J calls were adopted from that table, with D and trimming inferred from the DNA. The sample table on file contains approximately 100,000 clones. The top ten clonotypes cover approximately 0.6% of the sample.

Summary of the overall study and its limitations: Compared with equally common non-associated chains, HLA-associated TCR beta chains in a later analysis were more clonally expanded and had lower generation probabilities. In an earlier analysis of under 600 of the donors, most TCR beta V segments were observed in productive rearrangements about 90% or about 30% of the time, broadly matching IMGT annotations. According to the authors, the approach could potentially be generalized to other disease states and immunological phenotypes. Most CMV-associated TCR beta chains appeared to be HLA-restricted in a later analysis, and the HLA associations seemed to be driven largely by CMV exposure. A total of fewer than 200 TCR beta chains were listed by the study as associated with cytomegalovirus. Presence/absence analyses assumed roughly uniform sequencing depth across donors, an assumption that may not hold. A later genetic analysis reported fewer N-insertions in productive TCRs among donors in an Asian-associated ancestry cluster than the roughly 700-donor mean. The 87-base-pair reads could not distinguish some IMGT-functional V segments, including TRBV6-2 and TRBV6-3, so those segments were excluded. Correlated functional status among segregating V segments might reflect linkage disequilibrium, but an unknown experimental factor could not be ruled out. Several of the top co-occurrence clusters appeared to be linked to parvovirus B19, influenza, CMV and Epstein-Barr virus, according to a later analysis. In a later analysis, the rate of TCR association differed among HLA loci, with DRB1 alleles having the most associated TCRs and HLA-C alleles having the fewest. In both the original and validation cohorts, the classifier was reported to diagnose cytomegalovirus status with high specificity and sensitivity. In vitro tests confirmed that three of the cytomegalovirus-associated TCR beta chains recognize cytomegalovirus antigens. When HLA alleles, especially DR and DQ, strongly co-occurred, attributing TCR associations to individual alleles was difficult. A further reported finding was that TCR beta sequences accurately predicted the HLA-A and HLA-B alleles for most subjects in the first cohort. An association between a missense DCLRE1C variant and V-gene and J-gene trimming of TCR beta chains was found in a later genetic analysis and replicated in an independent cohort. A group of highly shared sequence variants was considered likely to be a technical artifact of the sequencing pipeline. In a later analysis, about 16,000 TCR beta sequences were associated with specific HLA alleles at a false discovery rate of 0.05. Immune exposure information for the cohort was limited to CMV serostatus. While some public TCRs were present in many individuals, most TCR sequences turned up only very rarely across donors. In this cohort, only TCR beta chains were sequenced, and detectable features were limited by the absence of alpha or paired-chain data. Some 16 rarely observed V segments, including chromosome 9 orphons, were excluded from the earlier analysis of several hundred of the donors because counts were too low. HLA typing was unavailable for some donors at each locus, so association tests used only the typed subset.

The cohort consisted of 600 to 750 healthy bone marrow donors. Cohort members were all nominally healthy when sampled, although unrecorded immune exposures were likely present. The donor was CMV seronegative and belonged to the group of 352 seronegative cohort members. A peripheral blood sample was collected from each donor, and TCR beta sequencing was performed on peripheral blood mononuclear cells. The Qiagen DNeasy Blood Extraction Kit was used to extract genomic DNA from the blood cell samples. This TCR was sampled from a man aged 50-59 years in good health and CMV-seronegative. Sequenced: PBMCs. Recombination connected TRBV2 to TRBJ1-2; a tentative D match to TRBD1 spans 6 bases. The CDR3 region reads CASRPGQNYGYTF. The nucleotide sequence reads TGTGCCAGCAGACCCGGACAGAACTATGGCTACACCTTC.